These 22 T cell receptor beta chains came from one sample sequenced in a study of blood T cell repertoires in COVID-19. The data were produced by immunoSEQ multiplex PCR, yet TCRdb's version contains in-frame clones alone and is incomplete. The sample lists 120,000 to 150,000 clones; roughly 80% were seen once. Material for sequencing was peripheral blood. All receptors come from a human donor in a cohort sampled during active COVID-19.

As regards this clone: The germline gene is not matched at one end of the junction; a read error may be the cause. The rearrangement links TRBV7-3 to TRBJ1-1; 9 nucleotides line up with TRBD1. The germline V gene has CDR1 SGHTA and CDR2 FQGTGA. The CDR3 is made up of 15 amino acids. The CDR3 nucleotides are TGTGCCAGCAGCATAACAGGGGGCGGGAACACTGAAGCTTTCTTT. It translates to CASSITGGGNTEAFF.

J is TRBJ2-3 and V is TRBV4-2; 11 nucleotides agree with TRBD2. Unmatched junction bases numbered 4, after V lost 4 bases and J lost 1 base. CDR1 LGHNA and CDR2 YNFKEQ come from the germline V gene. There are 16 residues in the CDR3. This CDR3 is CASSRALAGGTDTQYF. CDR3 coding DNA: TGTGCCAGCAGCCGCGCACTAGCGGGGGGCACAGATACGCAGTATTTT.

This clone was observed a single time. V and J are TRBV7-9 and TRBJ2-7, with 8 bases aligning to TRBD2. CDR3 length: 14 residues. Germline V gene data show CDR1 as SEHNR and CDR2 as FQNEAQ (reference sequence). Trimming took 8 bases from V and 4 from J; bases not matched to a gene: 10. The CDR3, as DNA: TGTGCCAGCTCCCCTACGGGGGGGCATTACGAGCAGTACTTC. This encodes CASSPTGGHYEQYF. The entire variable domain, with the rest obtained from reference TRBV7-9 and TRBJ2-7, is as follows: DTGVSQNPRHKITKRGQNVTFRCDPISEHNRLYWYRQTLGQGPEFLTYFQNEAQLEKSRLLSDRFSAERPKGSFSTLEIQRTEQGDSAMYLCASSPTGGHYEQYFGPGTRLTVT.

This clone was seen a few times. The chain couples TRBV7-3 to TRBJ2-2, with D possibly matching TRBD2 (5 bases). CDR1 is SGHTA and CDR2 is FQGTGA in the germline V gene. Trimming pared 5 bases from V and 2 bases from J, leaving 12 bases between. This CDR3 has 15 residues. The CDR3 sequence: CASSREGVNTGELFF. In DNA, the CDR3 is TGTGCCAGCAGCCGCGAGGGAGTAAACACCGGGGAGCTGTTTTTT.

The V and J genes are TRBV7-6 and TRBJ2-1; the match to TRBD1 covers 7 bases. V gave up 5 bases and J gave up 3 bases; unmatched junction bases: 7. The CDR3 has 15 residues. Germline assignment: CDR1 SGHVS and CDR2 FNYEAQ. The CDR3 region is CASSPDREYYNEQFF. Written as DNA, the CDR3 is TGTGCCAGCAGCCCAGACAGGGAATACTACAATGAGCAGTTCTTC.

The V and J genes are TRBV3-1 (or the pseudogene TRBV3-2) and TRBJ2-5, with 8 bases identical to TRBD2. V trimming: 4 bases; J trimming: 2 bases; junction bases outside the gene matches: 9. The CDR3 consists of 16 residues. Germline values: CDR1 LGHDT, CDR2 YNNKEL (reference sequence). The CDR3, as DNA: TGTGCCAGCAGCCTCCGGGTAGCGGGGCTTCAAGAGACCCAGTACTTC. This encodes CASSLRVAGLQETQYF.

The chain is built from TRBV9 and TRBJ1-2; D not certain. Germline lookup yields CDR1 SGDLS and CDR2 YYNGEE. Trimming stripped 0 bases from V and 7 bases from J, with 22 bases between. CDR3 size: 17 residues. The CDR3 DNA reads TGTGCCAGCAGCGTAGCTCCAGGATTCTCCGCTGCTGGTGGCTACACCTTC. Protein: CASSVAPGFSAAGGYTF.

The chain employs TRBV9 and TRBJ2-5; tentative D call: TRBD2 (5 bases). Looked up from germline, CDR1 is SGDLS and CDR2 is YYNGEE. Trimming stripped 6 bases from V and 4 bases from J, with 22 bases between. This CDR3 has 16 residues. Here the CDR3 reads CASTTGAVAMPETQYF. The CDR3 coding sequence is TGTGCCAGCACCACCGGAGCGGTAGCGATGCCAGAGACCCAGTACTTC.

V usage is TRBV18 and J usage is TRBJ1-1, with D unclear. Per the germline V gene, CDR1 is KGHSH and CDR2 is LQKENI. V was pared by 3 bases and J by 1 base, with 9 bases between. The CDR3 has 14 amino acids. The CDR3 nucleotides read TGTGCCAGCTCACCGCGGCAGACGAACACTGAAGCTTTCTTT. Its translation: CASSPRQTNTEAFF.

The rearrangement links TRBV7-9 to TRBJ1-4; 8 nucleotides align to TRBD1. After removal of 5 bases from V and 8 bases from J, the junction contained 10 bases not matched to a gene. The germline CDR1 and CDR2 sequences are SEHNR and FQNEAQ (reference sequence). This CDR3 has 15 amino acids. The CDR3 DNA is TGTGCCAGCAGCCCTGAGCAGGGGGCAAAAGAAAAACTGTTTTTT. Translated: CASSPEQGAKEKLFF.

The V and J genes are TRBV6-5 and TRBJ1-2; 9 bases are shared with TRBD1. Looked up from germline, CDR1 is MNHEY and CDR2 is SVGAGI. V was clipped by 6 bases and J by 6 bases; unmatched bases: 5. The CDR3 has 13 residues. The CDR3 here is CASRDGTGHGYTF. The DNA of the CDR3 is TGTGCCAGCAGAGATGGGACAGGGCATGGCTACACCTTC.

The chain links TRBV6-5 to TRBJ1-1; D unclear. Germline V lookup: CDR1 MNHEY, CDR2 SVGAGI. The CDR3 extends over 15 amino acids. V gave up 2 bases and J gave up 4 bases, with 14 bases separating them. CDR3 DNA sequence: TGTGCCAGCAGTTACCAAACGGGGTTGGGCACTGAAGCTTTCTTT. Encoded protein: CASSYQTGLGTEAFF.

This clone occurred once. This chain connects TRBV18 to TRBJ1-1; 8 positions agree with TRBD1. CDR1 and CDR2 from the germline V gene are KGHSH and LQKENI. V shed 4 bases and J 7 bases; nucleotides not matched to a gene: 11. The CDR3 consists of 15 residues. The CDR3 loop is CASSRKDDRGYEAFF. CDR3 in DNA: TGTGCCAGCTCACGGAAGGACGACAGGGGTTATGAAGCTTTCTTT.

This clone was observed a single time. This rearrangement joins TRBV2 to TRBJ2-7, with 7 bases fitting TRBD2. The CDR3 runs 14 residues. With 8 bases clipped from V and 0 bases from J, the junction kept 7 bases outside the gene matches. Germline CDR1 and CDR2: SNHLY and FYNNEI. CDR3 sequence: CASCSGLSSYEQYF. The DNA of the CDR3 is TGTGCCAGCTGTAGCGGGCTAAGCTCCTACGAGCAGTACTTC.

The chain combines TRBV4-2 with TRBJ2-1, with 7 bases lining up with TRBD2. This CDR3 is 20 amino acids long. The germline V gene has CDR1 LGHNA and CDR2 YNFKEQ. V dropped 0 bases and J dropped 5; count of bases not matched to a gene: 19. Here the CDR3 reads CASSQDDGRDSLGRDNEQFF. CDR3 nucleotides: TGTGCCAGCAGCCAAGATGATGGGAGGGACTCTTTGGGCAGAGACAATGAGCAGTTCTTC.

J is TRBJ2-3 and V is TRBV6-5; D perhaps matches TRBD1 (6 bases). Trimming shortened V by 6 bases and J by 2 bases, and 15 bases separated the two germline ends. The CDR3 covers 15 residues. Germline V gene lookup returns CDR1 MNHEY and CDR2 SVGAGI. CDR3 in amino acids: CASSSDRKFTDTQYF. The CDR3 coding sequence is TGTGCCAGCAGCTCCGACAGGAAGTTCACAGATACGCAGTATTTT.

V is TRBV9 and J is TRBJ1-2, with a tentative D call TRBD1 (5 bases). The CDR3 runs to 13 residues. Deletions cut 2 bases from V and 2 bases from J, with 7 bases between. CDR1 is SGDLS, CDR2 YYNGEE, per germline. The DNA for the CDR3 is TGTGCCAGCAGCGTCACAGGAAACTATGGCTACACCTTC. It codes for CASSVTGNYGYTF.

J is TRBJ1-4 and V is TRBV4-3; 8 bases map to TRBD1. The germline CDR1 and CDR2 sequences are LGHNA and YSLEER. J lost 7 bases, V lost 1 base, and 8 bases had no gene match. The CDR3 length is 16 residues. CDR3 bases: TGCGCCAGCAGCCAAGCTCTGACAGGGGCTAGTGAAAAACTGTTTTTT. Amino acid sequence: CASSQALTGASEKLFF.

The rearrangement joins TRBV5-1 to TRBJ2-6; D gene uncertain. The germline V gene has CDR1 SGHRS and CDR2 YFSETQ. V was pared by 1 base and J by 0 bases, with 5 bases between. The CDR3 is 15 amino acids. CDR3 region: CASSLPHSGANVLTF. The DNA for the CDR3 is TGCGCCAGCAGCTTGCCCCACTCTGGGGCCAACGTCCTGACTTTC.

V and J are TRBV4-3 and TRBJ2-3; TRBD1 matches at 9 bases. This CDR3 contains 21 residues. The V segment lost 2 bases and the J segment 0 bases; nucleotides outside the gene matches: 18. CDR1 is LGHNA, CDR2 YSLEER, per germline. In DNA form, the CDR3 reads TGCGCCAGCAGCCAAACAACCGACAGGGGGGCCCGAACCACCAGCACAGATACGCAGTATTTT. It specifies CASSQTTDRGARTTSTDTQYF.

As DNA, the CDR3 is TGTGCCAGCAGTTTTCGGTATAATTCACCCCTCCACTTT. Its translation: CASSFRYNSPLHF. The chain carries TRBV28 and TRBJ1-6; D is unresolved. Per the germline V gene, CDR1 is MDHEN and CDR2 is SYDVKM. The CDR3 runs to 13 residues. Deletions cut 3 bases from V and 4 bases from J, with 4 bases between.

The chain employs TRBV19 and TRBJ1-4; TRBD1 is a possible D gene (6 bases). Looked up from germline, CDR1 is LNHDA and CDR2 is SQIVND (reference sequence). The CDR3 runs 13 residues. V was pared by 2 bases and J by 7 bases, with 8 bases between. CDR3 loop: CASSINRVEKLFF. In DNA form, the CDR3 reads TGTGCCAGTAGTATAAACAGGGTTGAAAAACTGTTTTTT.